Listed below are T cell receptor beta chains from one sample, sequenced in a study of cytomegalovirus exposure and HLA in healthy donors. Using immunoSEQ multiplex PCR, the repertoire was profiled, and TCRdb retains in-frame clones only, with some absent. The profile covers 150,000 to 200,000 clones, with about 77% appearing a single time and approximately 2.6% taken by the ten largest. Material: PBMCs. The receptors derive from a female donor in good health and CMV-seronegative. The CDR3 runs from the conserved cysteine through the conserved F or W. Each record gives: CDR3 protein, CDR3 DNA, D gene, clone size, V gene, J gene. D genes are given only for firm matches. Size tells how often a clone was seen (once, few, many) or the class of an expanded clone, and some rows leave it out.

CASSLALAGGSHEQYF	TGTGCCAGCAGCTTGGCGCTAGCGGGCGGATCCCACGAGCAGTACTTC	TRBD2	-	TRBV5-6	TRBJ2-7
CASSLVVTGLSNQPQHF	TGTGCCAGCAGCTTGGTTGTGACAGGCCTTAGCAATCAGCCCCAGCATTTT	-	-	TRBV5-8	TRBJ1-5
CASQSGDRGVWNEQYF	TGTGCCAGCCAAAGTGGAGACAGGGGAGTTTGGAACGAGCAGTACTTC	TRBD1	-	TRBV2	TRBJ2-7
CASSFVGTSTEAFF	TGTGCCAGCAGCTTCGTTGGGACTAGCACTGAAGCTTTCTTT	-	-	TRBV5-4	TRBJ1-1
CASSLTGATNEKLFF	TGTGCCAGCAGCCTCACAGGAGCAACTAATGAAAAACTGTTTTTT	-	-	TRBV7-9	TRBJ1-4
CAWSLRDRARQPQHF	TGTGCCTGGAGCCTACGGGACAGGGCCCGGCAGCCCCAGCATTTT	TRBD1	-	TRBV30	TRBJ1-5
CASQRGGRLETQYF	TGTGCCTCTCAACGAGGGGGACGGTTGGAGACCCAGTACTTC	-	-	TRBV7-6	TRBJ2-5
CASSPRRGLSRSWNEQFF	TGTGCCAGCAGCCCTAGAAGGGGTTTGTCTAGATCTTGGAATGAGCAGTTCTTC	-	-	TRBV9	TRBJ2-1
CASSVSGGANNEQFF	TGTGCCAGCAGCGTGAGCGGGGGAGCGAACAATGAGCAGTTCTTC	TRBD2	-	TRBV25-1	TRBJ2-1
CAWSAYDGREQYF	TGTGCCTGGAGCGCCTATGACGGCAGGGAGCAGTACTTC	-	-	TRBV30	TRBJ2-7
CASSQDPGAYEQYF	TGCGCCAGCAGCCAAGATCCGGGAGCCTACGAGCAGTACTTC	-	-	TRBV4-3	TRBJ2-7
CASSLGQGIDLTQYF	TGTGCCAGCAGCTTGGGACAGGGGATCGACTTGACCCAGTACTTC	TRBD1	-	TRBV5-5	TRBJ2-5
CASSVIGTGIQPQHF	TGTGCCAGCAGTGTGATCGGGACAGGTATTCAGCCCCAGCATTTT	TRBD1	-	TRBV28	TRBJ1-5
CASSGGYQREQYF	TGTGCCAGCAGTGGAGGGTATCAGCGCGAGCAGTACTTC	-	-	TRBV2	TRBJ2-7
CASITRRGSSYNEQFF	TGTGCCAGTATTACCCGCAGGGGCAGCTCCTACAATGAGCAGTTCTTC	-	-	TRBV28	TRBJ2-1
CASSPGGTRAKNIQYF	TGTGCCAGCAGCCCCGGGGGGACAAGAGCCAAAAACATTCAGTACTTC	-	-	TRBV11-3	TRBJ2-4
CASSYGRPVLNTEAFF	TGTGCCAGCAGTTACGGCAGGCCAGTCTTGAACACTGAAGCTTTCTTT	-	-	TRBV6-5	TRBJ1-1
CASSPGPGGAYNEQFF	TGTGCTAGCAGCCCCGGTCCAGGGGGCGCGTACAATGAGCAGTTCTTC	TRBD1	-	TRBV7-7	TRBJ2-1
CSSSLGGTSGFTYEQYF	TGTTCCAGCAGCTTAGGGGGGACTAGCGGCTTTACCTACGAGCAGTACTTC	TRBD2	-	TRBV7-9	TRBJ2-7
CASSPQTIYNEQFF	TGTGCCAGTAGTCCGCAGACTATCTACAATGAGCAGTTCTTC	-	-	TRBV19	TRBJ2-1
CASSLVPHNYEQYF	TGTGCCAGCAGCTTAGTTCCACATAATTACGAGCAGTACTTC	-	once	TRBV11-3	TRBJ2-7
CASSSRGDRVPYEQYF	TGTGCCAGCAGCTCCCGGGGGGACAGGGTTCCCTACGAGCAGTACTTC	TRBD1	-	TRBV9	TRBJ2-7
CASSSETFNYEQYF	TGCGCCAGCAGCTCCGAGACATTCAACTACGAGCAGTACTTC	-	few	TRBV5-1	TRBJ2-7
CAISEKTVYNSPLHF	TGTGCCATCAGTGAGAAGACAGTCTATAATTCACCCCTCCACTTT	-	-	TRBV10-3	TRBJ1-6
CASSLAPHSGPTYEQYF	TGTGCCAGCAGCTTAGCCCCCCACAGCGGACCTACCTACGAGCAGTACTTC	-	-	TRBV7-9	TRBJ2-7
CATGTGGSEQYF	TGTGCCACCGGGACAGGCGGTTCCGAGCAGTACTTC	TRBD1	few	TRBV27	TRBJ2-7
CASRQYLNTEAFF	TGTGCCAGCAGGCAGTATCTGAACACTGAAGCTTTCTTT	-	-	TRBV6-1	TRBJ1-1
CASSQFTDSYEQYF	TGTGCCAGCAGCCAATTCACAGACTCCTACGAGCAGTACTTC	-	-	TRBV16	TRBJ2-7
CASSPTDSSGNTIYF	TGTGCCAGCAGCCCTACGGACAGTTCTGGAAACACCATATATTTT	-	once	TRBV7-6	TRBJ1-3
CASSDISDNEQFF	TGTGCCAGCTCGGACATATCGGACAATGAGCAGTTCTTC	-	-	TRBV18	TRBJ2-1
CASSRTGAGDEQYF	TGTGCCAGCAGTCGGACAGGGGCGGGAGACGAGCAGTACTTC	TRBD1	-	TRBV6-6	TRBJ2-7
CASTNGLIQPQHF	TGTGCCAGCACCAACGGACTGATTCAGCCCCAGCATTTT	-	-	TRBV28	TRBJ1-5
CASSLRGGQGNEQFF	TGTGCCAGCAGCTTACGGGGGGGACAGGGCAATGAGCAGTTCTTC	-	-	TRBV28	TRBJ2-1
CSVGGDGTGLYGYTF	TGCAGCGTAGGGGGGGACGGGACAGGGCTCTATGGCTACACCTTC	TRBD1	-	TRBV29-1	TRBJ1-2
CASSFVWTGETEAFF	TGTGCCAGCAGTTTCGTTTGGACAGGGGAAACTGAAGCTTTCTTT	TRBD1	-	TRBV5-4	TRBJ1-1
CASTLGYGYTF	TGTGCCAGCACTCTAGGATATGGCTACACCTTC	-	-	TRBV5-4	TRBJ1-2
CASSVGRDRKQYF	TGTGCCAGCAGCGTGGGCAGGGATCGTAAGCAGTACTTC	-	-	TRBV7-3	TRBJ2-7
CASSRTGYGEKLFF	TGTGCCAGCAGCCGAACAGGGTATGGTGAAAAACTGTTTTTT	-	-	TRBV27	TRBJ1-4
CASSVVAGVSEQYF	TGTGCCAGCAGCGTAGTTGCAGGGGTTAGCGAGCAGTACTTC	-	-	TRBV9	TRBJ2-7
CASSSGLNEQFF	TGTGCCAGCAGCTCCGGTCTCAATGAGCAGTTCTTC	-	few	TRBV7-6	TRBJ2-1
CASSLLATTDTQYF	TGCGCCAGCAGCTTACTAGCGACCACAGATACGCAGTATTTT	TRBD2	-	TRBV5-1	TRBJ2-3
CASSRTGNTEAFF	TGTGCCAGCAGCCGGACGGGAAACACTGAAGCTTTCTTT	-	-	TRBV7-9	TRBJ1-1
CASSYSSGPPYEQYF	TGTGCCAGCAGTTACTCGAGCGGACCCCCCTACGAGCAGTACTTC	-	-	TRBV6-5	TRBJ2-7
CASSLAGVSGRLYEQFF	TGTGCCAGCAGCTTGGCTGGGGTTAGCGGGAGGCTCTATGAGCAGTTCTTC	TRBD2	-	TRBV11-2	TRBJ2-1
CASSKTGQGITEAFF	TGTGCCAGCAGCAAAACCGGACAGGGGATCACTGAAGCTTTCTTT	TRBD1	-	TRBV9	TRBJ1-1
CASSIRQGATNEQFF	TGTGCCAGTAGTATAAGGCAGGGGGCAACCAATGAGCAGTTCTTC	TRBD1	-	TRBV19	TRBJ2-1
CASSQDRNEKLFF	TGTGCCAGCAGCCAGGACAGAAATGAAAAACTGTTTTTT	-	-	TRBV14	TRBJ1-4
CASRPTGGTEAFF	TGTGCCAGCAGACCTACAGGGGGCACTGAAGCTTTCTTT	TRBD1	once	TRBV6-5	TRBJ1-1
CASSIVGQGYNEQFF	TGTGCCAGCAGCATAGTGGGACAGGGTTACAATGAGCAGTTCTTC	TRBD1	-	TRBV7-2	TRBJ2-1
CASSPGTGIQETQYF	TGTGCCAGCTCACCAGGGACAGGGATCCAAGAGACCCAGTACTTC	TRBD1	-	TRBV18	TRBJ2-5
CASSLIAGADTQYF	TGTGCCAGCAGCCTAATAGCGGGAGCAGATACGCAGTATTTT	TRBD2	-	TRBV7-2	TRBJ2-3
CASRERDYEQYF	TGTGCCTCCCGAGAGCGGGACTACGAGCAGTACTTC	TRBD2	-	TRBV2	TRBJ2-7